The rows below give T cell receptor beta chains drawn from one sample of a study of blood T cell repertoires in COVID-19. Data came from immunoSEQ multiplex PCR; TCRdb stores just in-frame clones and leaves some out. The top ten clones hold roughly 3.9% of a sample with around 130,000 clones, approximately 81% of them seen once. The sequenced sample was peripheral blood. These receptors all come from a man in his sixties with acute or convalescent COVID-19. The CDR3 runs from the conserved cysteine through the conserved F or W. Fields, in order: D gene, J gene, clone size, V gene, CDR3 protein, CDR3 DNA. A D gene is named only where the DNA matches it firmly. Clone size is shown for a subset of rows, as once, few, many or a class of expanded clone.

D: NA; J: TRBJ1-4; size: NA; V: TRBV15; CDR3: CATSRQGLVEKLFF; DNA: TGTGCCACCAGCAGGCAGGGTTTGGTAGAAAAACTGTTTTTT
D: NA; J: TRBJ2-1; size: NA; V: TRBV5-1; CDR3: CASSLVGQGGNEQFF; DNA: TGCGCCAGCAGCTTGGTTGGGCAGGGCGGCAATGAGCAGTTCTTC
D: NA; J: TRBJ2-7; size: NA; V: TRBV7-8; CDR3: CASSSDSTYEQYF; DNA: TGTGCCAGCAGCTCGGACAGCACCTACGAGCAGTACTTC
D: NA; J: TRBJ2-5; size: NA; V: TRBV10-1; CDR3: CASSRSGGETQYF; DNA: TGCGCCAGCAGTCGTAGCGGAGGAGAGACCCAGTACTTC
D: NA; J: TRBJ2-5; size: NA; V: TRBV5-6; CDR3: CASSLAGSHETQYF; DNA: TGTGCCAGCAGCTTGGCCGGGAGCCATGAGACCCAGTACTTC
D: TRBD1; J: TRBJ2-2; size: few; V: TRBV7-9; CDR3: CASSPQGLSTGELFF; DNA: TGTGCCAGCAGCCCACAGGGGTTGAGCACCGGGGAGCTGTTTTTT
D: TRBD2; J: TRBJ2-1; size: NA; V: TRBV5-3; CDR3: CARSLCRGRANEQFF; DNA: TGTGCCAGAAGCTTATGTCGGGGGAGGGCCAATGAGCAGTTCTTC
D: NA; J: TRBJ2-7; size: few; V: TRBV24-1; CDR3: CATSEGRAYEQYF; DNA: TGTGCCACCAGTGAAGGCAGGGCCTACGAGCAGTACTTC
D: NA; J: TRBJ1-1; size: NA; V: TRBV28; CDR3: CASTLPTLTGAEAFF; DNA: TGTGCCAGCACCCTACCGACCCTGACGGGTGCTGAAGCTTTCTTT
D: TRBD1; J: TRBJ2-7; size: NA; V: TRBV4-1; CDR3: CASSASGQGTYEQYF; DNA: TGCGCCAGCAGCGCATCCGGACAGGGCACCTACGAGCAGTACTTC
D: NA; J: TRBJ2-5; size: NA; V: TRBV28; CDR3: CASSNRVQETQYF; DNA: TGTGCCAGCAGTAACAGGGTTCAAGAGACCCAGTACTTC
D: NA; J: TRBJ1-5; size: NA; V: TRBV30; CDR3: CAWSEGVAQPQHF; DNA: TGTGCCTGGAGTGAGGGGGTTGCTCAGCCCCAGCATTTT
D: NA; J: TRBJ1-2; size: few; V: TRBV3-1/TRBV3-2; CDR3: CASSQGAEGYTF; DNA: TGTGCCAGCAGCCAAGGAGCGGAAGGCTACACCTTC
D: NA; J: TRBJ2-3; size: NA; V: TRBV5-1; CDR3: CASSFNRFTDTQYF; DNA: TGCGCCAGCAGCTTTAACAGATTCACAGATACGCAGTATTTT
D: NA; J: TRBJ1-1; size: NA; V: TRBV10-3; CDR3: CAISGTGGNTEAFF; DNA: TGTGCCATCAGTGGCACCGGGGGGAACACTGAAGCTTTCTTT
D: TRBD2; J: TRBJ2-3; size: NA; V: TRBV6-4; CDR3: CASSPTGTSGSDTQYF; DNA: TGTGCCAGCAGTCCCACCGGGACTAGCGGGTCAGATACGCAGTATTTT
D: NA; J: TRBJ2-7; size: NA; V: TRBV5-1; CDR3: CASSSGQFEQYF; DNA: TGCGCCAGCAGCTCAGGACAGTTCGAGCAGTACTTC
D: TRBD2; J: TRBJ2-3; size: NA; V: TRBV29-1; CDR3: CSVEERTGLAGTDTQYF; DNA: TGCAGCGTTGAAGAGCGGACAGGACTAGCGGGCACAGATACGCAGTATTTT
D: NA; J: TRBJ2-7; size: NA; V: TRBV10-3; CDR3: CAISESGSLTSYEQYF; DNA: TGTGCCATCAGTGAGTCAGGTAGCCTGACCTCCTACGAGCAGTACTTC
D: NA; J: TRBJ2-2; size: NA; V: TRBV18; CDR3: CASSPLTGETGELFF; DNA: TGTGCCAGCTCACCCCTGACGGGAGAGACCGGGGAGCTGTTTTTT
D: TRBD1; J: TRBJ2-7; size: few; V: TRBV28; CDR3: CASSFPAWTGNYEQYF; DNA: TGTGCCAGCAGTTTCCCGGCGTGGACAGGGAACTACGAGCAGTACTTC
D: TRBD1; J: TRBJ2-5; size: once; V: TRBV5-1; CDR3: CASSSGTERETQYF; DNA: TGCGCCAGCAGCTCAGGGACAGAGAGAGAGACCCAGTACTTC
D: NA; J: TRBJ2-1; size: NA; V: TRBV9; CDR3: CASSVGPGERRKFF; DNA: TGTGCCAGCAGCGTAGGGCCGGGGGAACGGCGAAAGTTCTTC
D: NA; J: TRBJ1-4; size: few; V: TRBV28; CDR3: CASSFRREKLFF; DNA: TGTGCCAGCAGTTTCCGGAGGGAAAAACTGTTTTTT
D: TRBD2; J: TRBJ2-1; size: NA; V: TRBV9; CDR3: CASSVGASGYNEQFF; DNA: TGTGCCAGCAGCGTAGGAGCTAGCGGGTACAATGAGCAGTTCTTC